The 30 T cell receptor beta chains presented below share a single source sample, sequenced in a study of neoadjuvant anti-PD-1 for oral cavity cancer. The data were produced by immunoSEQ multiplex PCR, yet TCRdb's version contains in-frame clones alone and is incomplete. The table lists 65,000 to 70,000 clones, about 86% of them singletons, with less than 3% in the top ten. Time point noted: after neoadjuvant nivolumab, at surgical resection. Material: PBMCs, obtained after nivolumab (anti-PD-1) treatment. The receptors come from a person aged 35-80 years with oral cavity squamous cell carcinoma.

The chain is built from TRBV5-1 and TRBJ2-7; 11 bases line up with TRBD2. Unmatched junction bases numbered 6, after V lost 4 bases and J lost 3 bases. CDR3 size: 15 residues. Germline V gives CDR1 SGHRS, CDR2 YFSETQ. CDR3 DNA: TGCGCCAGCAGCGAGAATCTAGCGGGGGGCTACGAGCAGTACTTC. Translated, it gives CASSENLAGGYEQYF. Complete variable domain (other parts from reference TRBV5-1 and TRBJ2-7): KAGVTQTPRYLIKTRGQQVTLSCSPISGHRSVSWYQQTPGQGLQFLFEYFSETQRNKGNFPGRFSGRQFSNSRSEMNVSTLELGDSALYLCASSENLAGGYEQYFGPGTRLTVT.

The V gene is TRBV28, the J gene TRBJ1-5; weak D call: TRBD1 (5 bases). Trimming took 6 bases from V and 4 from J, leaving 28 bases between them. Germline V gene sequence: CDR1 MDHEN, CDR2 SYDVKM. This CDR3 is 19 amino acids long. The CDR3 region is CASRHFARAGLGLNQPQHF. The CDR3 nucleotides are TGTGCCAGCAGACACTTTGCGCGGGCAGGGCTAGGGCTGAATCAGCCCCAGCATTTT. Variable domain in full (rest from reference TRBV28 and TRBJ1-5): DVKVTQSSRYLVKRTGEKVFLECVQDMDHENMFWYRQDPGLGLRLIYFSYDVKMKEKGDIPEGYSVSREKKERFSLILESASTNQTSMYLCASRHFARAGLGLNQPQHFGDGTRLSIL.

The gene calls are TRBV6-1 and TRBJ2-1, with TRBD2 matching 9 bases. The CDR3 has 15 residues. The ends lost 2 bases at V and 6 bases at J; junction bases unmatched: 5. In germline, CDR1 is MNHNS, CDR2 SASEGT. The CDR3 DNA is TGTGCCAGCAGTGAACAGGGACTAGCCGGCAATGAGCAGTTCTTC. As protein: CASSEQGLAGNEQFF.

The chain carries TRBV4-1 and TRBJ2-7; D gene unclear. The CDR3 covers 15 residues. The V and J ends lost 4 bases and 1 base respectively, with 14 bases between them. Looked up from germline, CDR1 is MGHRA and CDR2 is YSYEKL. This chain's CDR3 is CASSPWFPASYEQYF. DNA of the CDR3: TGCGCCAGCAGCCCTTGGTTTCCAGCATCCTACGAGCAGTACTTC.

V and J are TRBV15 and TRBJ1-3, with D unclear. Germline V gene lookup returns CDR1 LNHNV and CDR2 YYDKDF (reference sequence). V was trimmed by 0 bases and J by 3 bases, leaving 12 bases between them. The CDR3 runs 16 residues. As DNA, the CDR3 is TGTGCCACCAGCAGAGATAAGGGAATCGTTGGAAACACCATATATTTT. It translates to CATSRDKGIVGNTIYF.

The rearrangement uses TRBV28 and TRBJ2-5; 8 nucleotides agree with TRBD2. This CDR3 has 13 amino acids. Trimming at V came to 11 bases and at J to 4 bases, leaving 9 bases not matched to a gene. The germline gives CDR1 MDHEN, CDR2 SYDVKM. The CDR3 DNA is TGTGCCTGTCGGGAGGGAGGTCGAGAGACCCAGTACTTC. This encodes CACREGGRETQYF.

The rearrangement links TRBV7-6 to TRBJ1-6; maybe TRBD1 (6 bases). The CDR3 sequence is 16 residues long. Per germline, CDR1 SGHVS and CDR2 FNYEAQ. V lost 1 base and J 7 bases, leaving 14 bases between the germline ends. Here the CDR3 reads CASSLVSGGRNSPLHF. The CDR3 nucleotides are TGTGCCAGCAGCTTAGTTAGCGGGGGGCGGAATTCACCCCTCCACTTT.

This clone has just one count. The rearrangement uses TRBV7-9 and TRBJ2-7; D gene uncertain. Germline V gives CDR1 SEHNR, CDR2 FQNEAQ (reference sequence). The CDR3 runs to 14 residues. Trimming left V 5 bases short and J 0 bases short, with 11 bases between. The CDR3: CASSLGRASYEQYF. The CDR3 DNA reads TGTGCCAGCAGCCTCGGAAGGGCCTCCTACGAGCAGTACTTC.

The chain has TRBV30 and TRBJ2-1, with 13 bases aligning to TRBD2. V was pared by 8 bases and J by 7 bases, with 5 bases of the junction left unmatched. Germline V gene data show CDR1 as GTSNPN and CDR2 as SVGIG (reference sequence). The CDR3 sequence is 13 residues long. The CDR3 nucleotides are TGTGCCGGTCGACTAGCGGGAGGAAATGAGCAGTTCTTC. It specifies CAGRLAGGNEQFF. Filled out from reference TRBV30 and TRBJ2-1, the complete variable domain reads SQTIHQWPATLVQPVGSPLSLECTVEGTSNPNLYWYRQAAGRGLQLLFYSVGIGQISSEVPQNLSASRPQDRQFILSSKKLLLSDSGFYLCAGRLAGGNEQFFGPGTRLTVL.

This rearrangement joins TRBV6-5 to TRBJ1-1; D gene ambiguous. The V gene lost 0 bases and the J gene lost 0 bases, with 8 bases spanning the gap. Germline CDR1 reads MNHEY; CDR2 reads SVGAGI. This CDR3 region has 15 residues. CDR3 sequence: CASSYSGNLNTEAFF. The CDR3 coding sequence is TGTGCCAGCAGTTACTCGGGCAATCTGAACACTGAAGCTTTCTTT.

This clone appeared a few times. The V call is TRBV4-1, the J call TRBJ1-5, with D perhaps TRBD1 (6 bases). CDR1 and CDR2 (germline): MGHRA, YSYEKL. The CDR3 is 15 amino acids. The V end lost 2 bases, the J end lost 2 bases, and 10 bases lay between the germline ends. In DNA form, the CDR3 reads TGCGCCAGCAGCCAATACAGGGTGGGCAATCAGCCCCAGCATTTT. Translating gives CASSQYRVGNQPQHF.

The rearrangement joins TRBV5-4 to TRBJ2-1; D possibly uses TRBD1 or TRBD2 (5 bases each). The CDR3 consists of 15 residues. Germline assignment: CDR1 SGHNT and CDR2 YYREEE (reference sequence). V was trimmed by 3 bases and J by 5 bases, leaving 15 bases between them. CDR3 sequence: CASSSPGTGDNEQFF. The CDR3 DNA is TGTGCCAGCAGCTCCCCCGGGACGGGTGACAATGAGCAGTTCTTC.

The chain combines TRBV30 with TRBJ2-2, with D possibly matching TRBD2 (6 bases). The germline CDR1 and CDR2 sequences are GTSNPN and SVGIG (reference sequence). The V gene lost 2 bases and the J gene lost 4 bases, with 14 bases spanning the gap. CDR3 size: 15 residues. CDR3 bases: TGTGCCTGGAGTTGGGGGGAAAAGGGCACCGGGGAGCTGTTTTTT. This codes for CAWSWGEKGTGELFF.

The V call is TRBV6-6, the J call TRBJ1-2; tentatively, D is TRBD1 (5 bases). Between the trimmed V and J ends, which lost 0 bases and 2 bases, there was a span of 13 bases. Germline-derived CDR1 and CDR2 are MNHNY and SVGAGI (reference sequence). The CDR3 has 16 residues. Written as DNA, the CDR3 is TGTGCCAGCAGTTACTCGGATCCAGGGAGGAACTATGGCTACACCTTC. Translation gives CASSYSDPGRNYGYTF.

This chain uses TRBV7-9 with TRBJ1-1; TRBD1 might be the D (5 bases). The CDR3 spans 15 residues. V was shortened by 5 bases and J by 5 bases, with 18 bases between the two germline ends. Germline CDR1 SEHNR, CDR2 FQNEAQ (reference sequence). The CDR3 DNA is TGTGCCAGCAGCAAGACCCGGACACGCGCAACTGAAGCTTTCTTT. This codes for CASSKTRTRATEAFF.

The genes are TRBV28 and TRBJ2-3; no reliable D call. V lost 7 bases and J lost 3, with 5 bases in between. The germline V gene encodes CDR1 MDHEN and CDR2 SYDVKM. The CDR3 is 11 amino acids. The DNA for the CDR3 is TGTGCCAGCATCCAGACAGATACGCAGTATTTT. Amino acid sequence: CASIQTDTQYF.

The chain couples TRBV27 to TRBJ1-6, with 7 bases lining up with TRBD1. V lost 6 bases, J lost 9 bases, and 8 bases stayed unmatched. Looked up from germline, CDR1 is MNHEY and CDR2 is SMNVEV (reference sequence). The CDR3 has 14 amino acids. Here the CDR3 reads CASSLDRVSSPLHF. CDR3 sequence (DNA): TGTGCCAGCAGCCTCGACAGGGTATCTTCACCCCTCCACTTT.

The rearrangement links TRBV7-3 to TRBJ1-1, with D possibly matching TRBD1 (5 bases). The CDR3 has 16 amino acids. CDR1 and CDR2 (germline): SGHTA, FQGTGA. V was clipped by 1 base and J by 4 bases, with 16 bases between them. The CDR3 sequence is CASSLSRPDQGTEAFF. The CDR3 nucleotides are TGTGCCAGCAGCTTAAGTAGGCCGGACCAGGGCACTGAAGCTTTCTTT. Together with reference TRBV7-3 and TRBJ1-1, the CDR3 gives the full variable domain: GAGVSQTPSNKVTEKGKYVELRCDPISGHTALYWYRQSLGQGPEFLIYFQGTGAADDSGLPNDRFFAVRPEGSVSTLKIQRTERGDSAVYLCASSLSRPDQGTEAFFGQGTRLTVV.

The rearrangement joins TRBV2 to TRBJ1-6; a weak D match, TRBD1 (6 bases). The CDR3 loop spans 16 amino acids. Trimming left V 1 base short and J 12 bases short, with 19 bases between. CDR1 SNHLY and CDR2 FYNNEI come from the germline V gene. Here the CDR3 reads CASSEEYGGARLPLHF. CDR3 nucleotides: TGTGCCAGCAGTGAAGAATACGGGGGGGCTCGTCTACCCCTCCACTTT.

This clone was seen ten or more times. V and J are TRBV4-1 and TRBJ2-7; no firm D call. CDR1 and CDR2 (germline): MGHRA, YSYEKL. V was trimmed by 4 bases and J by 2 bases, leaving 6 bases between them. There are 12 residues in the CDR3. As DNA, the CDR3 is TGCGCCAGCAGCCTGTTTCCCTACGAGCAGTACTTC. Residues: CASSLFPYEQYF.

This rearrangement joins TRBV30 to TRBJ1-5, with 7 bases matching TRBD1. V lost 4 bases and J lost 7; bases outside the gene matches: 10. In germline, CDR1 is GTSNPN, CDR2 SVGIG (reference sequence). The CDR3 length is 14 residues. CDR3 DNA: TGTGCCTGGACCCCGGACAGGATCGGGCAGCCCCAGCATTTT. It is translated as CAWTPDRIGQPQHF.

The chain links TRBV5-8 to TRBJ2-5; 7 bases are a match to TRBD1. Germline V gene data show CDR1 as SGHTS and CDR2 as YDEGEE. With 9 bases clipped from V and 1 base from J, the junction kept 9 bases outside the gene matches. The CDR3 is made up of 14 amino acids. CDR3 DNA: TGTGCCACCAAGGTTACAGGGGCCCAAGAGACCCAGTACTTC. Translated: CATKVTGAQETQYF.

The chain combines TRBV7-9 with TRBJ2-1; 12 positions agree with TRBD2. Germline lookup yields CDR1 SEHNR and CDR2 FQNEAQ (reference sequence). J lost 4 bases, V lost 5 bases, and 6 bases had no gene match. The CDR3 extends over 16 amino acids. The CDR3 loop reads CASSDRTSGNYNEQFF. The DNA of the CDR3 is TGTGCCAGCAGCGATCGGACTAGCGGGAATTACAATGAGCAGTTCTTC.

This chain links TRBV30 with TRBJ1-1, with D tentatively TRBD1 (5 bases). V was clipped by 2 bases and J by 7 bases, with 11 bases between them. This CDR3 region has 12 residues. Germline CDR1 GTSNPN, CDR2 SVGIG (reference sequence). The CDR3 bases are TGTGCCTGGAGTCCCACGGGGGTTGAAGCTTTCTTT. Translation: CAWSPTGVEAFF.

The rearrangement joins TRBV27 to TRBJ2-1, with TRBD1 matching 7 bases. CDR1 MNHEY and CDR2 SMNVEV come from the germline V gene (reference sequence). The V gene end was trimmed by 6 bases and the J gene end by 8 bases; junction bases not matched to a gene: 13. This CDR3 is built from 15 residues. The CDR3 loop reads CASSFLVRGPHEQFF. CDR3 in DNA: TGTGCCAGCAGCTTCCTTGTGAGGGGGCCTCATGAGCAGTTCTTC.

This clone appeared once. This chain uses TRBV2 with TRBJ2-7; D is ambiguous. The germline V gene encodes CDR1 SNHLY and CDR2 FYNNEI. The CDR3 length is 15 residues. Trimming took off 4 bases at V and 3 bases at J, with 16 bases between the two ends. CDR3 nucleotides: TGTGCCAGCAGTGCATTACCGGTAAACCTCTACGAGCAGTACTTC. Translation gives CASSALPVNLYEQYF.

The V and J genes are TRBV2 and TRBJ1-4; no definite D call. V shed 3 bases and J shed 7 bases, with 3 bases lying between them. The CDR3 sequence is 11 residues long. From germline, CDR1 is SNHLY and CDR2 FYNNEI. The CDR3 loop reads CASSDGEKLFF. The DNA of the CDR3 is TGTGCCAGCAGTGACGGTGAAAAACTGTTTTTT.

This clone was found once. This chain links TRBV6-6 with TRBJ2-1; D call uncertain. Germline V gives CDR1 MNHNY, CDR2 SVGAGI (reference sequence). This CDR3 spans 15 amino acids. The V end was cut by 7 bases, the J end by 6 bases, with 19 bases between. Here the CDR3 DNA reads TGTGCCAGCACTCGAAATCCTGATCGGGCCAATGAGCAGTTCTTC. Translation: CASTRNPDRANEQFF.

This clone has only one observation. The CDR3 protein is CASRDWTGENYGYTF. The CDR3 region has the DNA TGTGCCAGCAGGGATTGGACAGGGGAAAACTATGGCTACACCTTC. The gene calls are TRBV2 and TRBJ1-2, with TRBD1 matching over 9 bases. The J segment lost 2 bases and the V segment lost 6 bases, leaving 7 bases of the junction unmatched. Germline V gene sequence: CDR1 SNHLY, CDR2 FYNNEI. The CDR3 loop spans 15 amino acids.

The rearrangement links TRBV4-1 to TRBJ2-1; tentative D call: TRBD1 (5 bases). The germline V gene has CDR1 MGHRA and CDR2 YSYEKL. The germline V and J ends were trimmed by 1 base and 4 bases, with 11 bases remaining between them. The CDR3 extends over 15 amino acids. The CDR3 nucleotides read TGCGCCAGCAGCCAAGTCGGGCGGACATACAATGAGCAGTTCTTC. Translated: CASSQVGRTYNEQFF.